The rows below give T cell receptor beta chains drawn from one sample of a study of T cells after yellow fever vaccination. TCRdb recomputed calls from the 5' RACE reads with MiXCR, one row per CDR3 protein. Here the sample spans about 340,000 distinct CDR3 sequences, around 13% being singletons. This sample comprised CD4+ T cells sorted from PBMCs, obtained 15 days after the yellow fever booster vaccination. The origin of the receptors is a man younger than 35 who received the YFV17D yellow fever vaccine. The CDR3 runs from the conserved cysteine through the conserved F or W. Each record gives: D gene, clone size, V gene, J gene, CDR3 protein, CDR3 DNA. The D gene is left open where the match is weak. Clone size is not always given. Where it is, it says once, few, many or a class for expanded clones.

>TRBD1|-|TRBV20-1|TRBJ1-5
CSAQSVGQGNQPQHF
TGCAGTGCCCAATCGGTTGGACAGGGCAATCAGCCCCAGCATTTT
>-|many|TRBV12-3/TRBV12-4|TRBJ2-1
CASSLRGGVSYNEQFF
TGTGCCAGCAGTTTAAGGGGCGGGGTATCCTACAATGAGCAGTTCTTC
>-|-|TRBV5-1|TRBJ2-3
CASSWSTDTQYF
TGCGCCAGCAGCTGGAGCACAGATACGCAGTATTTT
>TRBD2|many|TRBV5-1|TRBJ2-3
CASSLGLAGDTDTQYF
TGTGCCAGCAGTTTAGGCCTAGCGGGGGATACAGATACGCAGTATTTT
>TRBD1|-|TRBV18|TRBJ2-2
CASSQSGQGRTGELFF
TGTGCCAGCTCACAGAGCGGACAGGGGAGGACCGGGGAGCTGTTTTTT
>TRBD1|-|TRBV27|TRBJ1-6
CASSLEGTGGGSPLHF
TGTGCCAGCAGTTTAGAGGGGACAGGGGGTGGGTCACCCCTCCACTTT
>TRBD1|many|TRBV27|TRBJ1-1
CASSPGDSSSTEAFF
TGTGCCAGCAGTCCCGGGGACAGTTCGAGCACTGAAGCTTTCTTT
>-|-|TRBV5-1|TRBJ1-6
CASSWNQDIRALHF
TGCGCCAGCAGCTGGAACCAGGACATTCGGGCCCTCCACTTT
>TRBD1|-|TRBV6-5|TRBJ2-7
CASSQVDRIYEQYF
TGTGCCAGCAGCCAAGTGGACAGGATCTACGAGCAGTACTTC
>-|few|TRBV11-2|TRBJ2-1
CASSSAGNEQFF
TGTGCCAGCAGCTCCGCAGGGAATGAGCAGTTCTTC
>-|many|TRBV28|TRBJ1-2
CASSPGLHYGYTF
TGTGCCAGCAGTCCCGGGCTCCACTATGGCTACACCTTC
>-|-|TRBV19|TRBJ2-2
CASSMWQTTGELFF
TGTGCCAGTAGTATGTGGCAGACCACCGGGGAGCTGTTTTTT